Following are 31 T cell receptor beta chains from one sample sequenced in a study of shared clonotypes between healthy human individuals. TCRdb's table, derived via immunoSEQ multiplex PCR, lists solely in-frame clones and lacks some. The sample lists millions of clones; 85% to 95% were seen once. The sample consisted of naive CD4+ T cells sorted from blood. Subset: CD45RA+ positively selected. These receptors all come from a man aged 18 to 30 in good health.

This rearrangement joins TRBV6-5 to TRBJ2-1, with a possible D match to TRBD1 (6 bases). V was shortened by 5 bases and J by 9 bases, with 14 bases between the two germline ends. The CDR3 contains 13 residues. Germline V gene sequence: CDR1 MNHEY, CDR2 SVGAGI. This CDR3 is CASSRQVSGEQFF. As DNA, the CDR3 is TGTGCCAGCAGTCGACAGGTATCGGGTGAGCAGTTCTTC.

The chain recombines TRBV18 with TRBJ2-7; 8 bases map to TRBD1. The CDR3 is 16 residues long. Germline V gene sequence: CDR1 KGHSH, CDR2 LQKENI. V trimming: 4 bases; J trimming: 2 bases; junction bases outside the gene matches: 10. The CDR3 loop reads CASSLGQGGLPYEQYF. CDR3 nucleotide sequence: TGTGCCAGCTCACTAGGACAGGGTGGCCTTCCCTACGAGCAGTACTTC.

This clone has a handful of counts. The chain uses TRBV27 and TRBJ1-4, with TRBD1 matching 8 bases. This CDR3 spans 15 amino acids. CDR1 and CDR2 from the germline V gene are MNHEY and SMNVEV (reference sequence). The V segment lost 2 bases and the J segment 8 bases; nucleotides outside the gene matches: 7. The CDR3 region has the DNA TGTGCCAGCAGTTTAGAGGGACAGGCTGGAGAAAAACTGTTTTTT. Translated: CASSLEGQAGEKLFF.

The rearrangement joins TRBV19 to TRBJ2-7, with 9 bases identical to TRBD1. Germline CDR1 and CDR2: LNHDA and SQIVND (reference sequence). J gave up 6 bases and V 5 bases, and 8 bases lay outside the gene matches. The CDR3 extends over 14 amino acids. Written as DNA, the CDR3 is TGTGCCAGTAGTGAACAGGGGGCGATGGGCGAGCAGTACTTC. It codes for CASSEQGAMGEQYF. Complete variable domain (other parts from reference TRBV19 and TRBJ2-7): DGGITQSPKYLFRKEGQNVTLSCEQNLNHDAMYWYRQDPGQGLRLIYYSQIVNDFQKGDIAEGYSVSREKKESFPLTVTSAQKNPTAFYLCASSEQGAMGEQYFGPGTRLTVT.

The chain carries TRBV18 and TRBJ2-1; D is unclear. V was clipped by 4 bases and J by 8 bases, with 9 bases between them. This CDR3 is built from 12 residues. From germline, CDR1 is KGHSH and CDR2 LQKENI. This chain's CDR3 is CASSRYVDEQFF. In DNA form, the CDR3 reads TGTGCCAGCTCACGTTATGTTGATGAGCAGTTCTTC.

The chain recombines TRBV18 with TRBJ1-1; 7 bases map to TRBD1. The germline gives CDR1 KGHSH, CDR2 LQKENI. V shed 10 bases, J shed 1 base, and the junction held 21 bases outside the gene matches. There are 18 residues in the CDR3. The chain's CDR3 is CAISAGGQGGDENTEAFF. In DNA form, the CDR3 reads TGTGCCATTTCCGCTGGGGGCCAAGGGGGCGACGAGAACACTGAAGCTTTCTTT.

The chain recombines TRBV6-4 with TRBJ1-6; D is uncertain. The ends were cut back, 10 bases at V and 8 bases at J, with 21 bases in the middle. The germline V gene encodes CDR1 MRHNA and CDR2 SNTAGT. This CDR3 has 15 residues. As DNA, the CDR3 is TGTGCCACCCTTCCTCCGGCCCCGGACGATTCACCCCTCCACTTT. Translating it yields CATLPPAPDDSPLHF.

The chain carries TRBV2 and TRBJ1-6; no firm D call. This CDR3 is 13 amino acids long. Germline-derived CDR1 and CDR2 are SNHLY and FYNNEI. The V end lost 3 bases, the J end lost 8 bases, and 8 bases lay between the germline ends. Here the CDR3 DNA reads TGTGCCAGCAGTGAGGTGAGGGATTCACCCCTCCACTTT. Residues: CASSEVRDSPLHF.

Only one count was recorded for this clone. The chain links TRBV4-2 to TRBJ2-1; D remains ambiguous. With 0 bases removed from V and 4 bases from J, the gap between germline ends came to 16 bases. The CDR3 has 17 residues. Germline V gene data show CDR1 as LGHNA and CDR2 as YNFKEQ. The chain's CDR3 is CASSQDRLAVTYNEQFF. As DNA, the CDR3 is TGTGCCAGCAGCCAAGACAGGTTGGCAGTAACGTACAATGAGCAGTTCTTC.

This chain connects TRBV9 to TRBJ1-2; 8 bases line up with TRBD1. The CDR3 is 16 amino acids. The trim removed 3 bases at V and 0 bases at J, leaving 7 bases unmatched. Germline CDR1 SGDLS, CDR2 YYNGEE. The chain's CDR3 is CASSAVRQGSNYGYTF. DNA for the CDR3: TGTGCCAGCAGCGCCGTCCGACAGGGGTCTAACTATGGCTACACCTTC.

Points on this clone: Other nucleotide sequences in the sample specify the same CDR3. V and J are TRBV10-3 and TRBJ1-5; D unclear. The germline V gene encodes CDR1 ENHRY and CDR2 SYGVKD. V dropped 0 bases and J dropped 4 bases, with 7 bases sitting between them. The CDR3 contains 14 residues. CDR3 sequence (DNA): TGTGCCATCAGTGAGTCGACGGGGAATCAGCCCCAGCATTTT. It yields the protein CAISESTGNQPQHF.

In the case of this clone: The junction differs from germline at one of its ends, possibly a read error. The chain employs TRBV10-3 and TRBJ1-5; D might be TRBD1 (5 bases). The CDR3 has 15 residues. CDR1 is ENHRY, CDR2 SYGVKD, per germline. CDR3 in DNA: TGTGCCGTCAGTGAGTCGTTTGGGGGGAGCCAGCCCCAGCATTTT. Its protein product is CAVSESFGGSQPQHF.

This clone was detected only once. This rearrangement joins TRBV6-5 to TRBJ1-4, with TRBD1 identical over 7 bases. CDR3 length equals 13 residues. Germline V lookup: CDR1 MNHEY, CDR2 SVGAGI. The ends lost 8 bases at V and 5 bases at J; junction bases unmatched: 5. DNA for the CDR3: TGTGCCAGCCGCCGGGACAGAAATGAAAAACTGTTTTTT. This translates into CASRRDRNEKLFF.

In DNA, the CDR3 is TGTGCCAGCAGCGTAGTGGCCGGGACTAGCGCCTCAGGGCCTACGCAGTATTTT. This encodes CASSVVAGTSASGPTQYF. This chain connects TRBV9 to TRBJ2-3; 10 positions agree with TRBD2. The germline V gene encodes CDR1 SGDLS and CDR2 YYNGEE. With V trimmed by 0 bases and J by 8 bases, 15 bases remained unmatched. The CDR3 contains 18 residues.

J is TRBJ2-6 and V is TRBV6-4; 9 nucleotides match TRBD1. From germline, CDR1 is MRHNA and CDR2 SNTAGT. The CDR3 covers 17 residues. J lost 0 bases, V lost 5 bases, and 5 bases had no gene match. The CDR3 region has the DNA TGTGCCAGCAGTCCGGGACAGGGTTTCTCTGGGGCCAACGTCCTGACTTTC. It yields the protein CASSPGQGFSGANVLTF.

The chain joins TRBV11-2 to TRBJ2-2; D is unclear. This CDR3 contains 15 residues. Trimming cost V 1 base and J 4 bases, with 10 bases left between them. Looked up from germline, CDR1 is SGHAT and CDR2 is FQNNGV. This CDR3 reads CASSLGSRTTGELFF. In nucleotides, the CDR3 is TGTGCCAGCAGCTTAGGGTCCAGGACCACCGGGGAGCTGTTTTTT. Using reference TRBV11-2 and TRBJ2-2 for the parts outside the CDR3, the full variable domain is EAGVAQSPRYKIIEKRQSVAFWCNPISGHATLYWYQQILGQGPKLLIQFQNNGVVDDSQLPKDRFSAERLKGVDSTLKIQPAKLEDSAVYLCASSLGSRTTGELFFGEGSRLTVL.

This clone was seen a single time. Other nucleotide sequences from this sample produce the same CDR3. The gene calls are TRBV30 and TRBJ2-1; either TRBD1 or TRBD2 may supply D (5 bases each). CDR1 and CDR2 from the germline V gene are GTSNPN and SVGIG (reference sequence). V lost 4 bases, J lost 3 bases, and 10 bases lay in between. The CDR3 is 13 residues long. The CDR3 here is CAWNRDHYNEQFF. The CDR3 nucleotides read TGTGCCTGGAACCGGGACCACTACAATGAGCAGTTCTTC.

This chain connects TRBV9 to TRBJ2-7; TRBD1 agrees at 10 bases. Unmatched junction bases numbered 8, after V lost 4 bases and J lost 4 bases. Germline V lookup: CDR1 SGDLS, CDR2 YYNGEE. This CDR3 has 15 residues. In DNA form, the CDR3 reads TGTGCCAGCAGCACGACCGGGACAGGGGTTTACGAGCAGTACTTC. Encoded protein: CASSTTGTGVYEQYF.

CDR3 bases: TGTGCCAGCAGTATCCGGACAGGGGTGGAGCAGTACTTC. It encodes CASSIRTGVEQYF. The chain is built from TRBV6-1 and TRBJ2-7, with 9 nucleotides matching TRBD1. Trimming took 5 bases from V and 7 from J; bases not matched to a gene: 6. This CDR3 region has 13 residues. Germline V CDR1 and CDR2: MNHNS, SASEGT.

The V gene is TRBV6-1, the J gene TRBJ2-6; D is unresolved. Trimming pared 1 base from V and 0 bases from J, leaving 7 bases between. Per germline, CDR1 MNHNS and CDR2 SASEGT. CDR3 length: 16 amino acids. The DNA for the CDR3 is TGTGCCAGCAGTGAAGACATAGGCTCTGGGGCCAACGTCCTGACTTTC. This translates into CASSEDIGSGANVLTF.

On this clone: Other DNA sequences in this sample translate to the same CDR3. The rearrangement links TRBV5-4 to TRBJ1-1; 9 nucleotides match TRBD1. The germline V gene encodes CDR1 SGHNT and CDR2 YYREEE (reference sequence). V shed 0 bases, J shed 5 bases, and the junction held 2 bases outside the gene matches. The CDR3 has 14 amino acids. The CDR3 DNA follows: TGTGCCAGCAGCTTGGACAGGGGGCCTACTGAAGCTTTCTTT. It encodes CASSLDRGPTEAFF.

The chain joins TRBV6-5 to TRBJ2-1; D is possibly TRBD2 (6 bases). Germline loops: CDR1 MNHEY, CDR2 SVGAGI. The length of the CDR3 is 16 residues. V dropped 2 bases and J dropped 5 bases, with 16 bases sitting between them. As DNA, the CDR3 is TGTGCCAGCAGTTACGGAACGATCCGGGAGAACAATGAGCAGTTCTTC. Translated, it gives CASSYGTIRENNEQFF.

The rearrangement links TRBV4-1 to TRBJ1-4; TRBD1 agrees at 8 bases. V shed 5 bases, J shed 8 bases, and the junction held 10 bases outside the gene matches. Germline V gives CDR1 MGHRA, CDR2 YSYEKL. CDR3 size: 15 residues. CDR3 nucleotides: TGCGCCAGCAGCGGTACAGGGGGATCGAGGGAAAAACTGTTTTTT. It yields the protein CASSGTGGSREKLFF.

This clone was recorded once. The V call is TRBV5-4, the J call TRBJ2-3; 7 bases line up with TRBD1. Germline lookup yields CDR1 SGHNT and CDR2 YYREEE (reference sequence). V was pared by 5 bases and J by 7 bases, with 16 bases of the junction left unmatched. CDR3 length equals 16 residues. The CDR3 DNA reads TGTGCCAGCAGTTCCCCACGGGACAGTACCCCGTATACGCAGTATTTT. Amino acid sequence: CASSSPRDSTPYTQYF.

The chain carries TRBV6-1 and TRBJ2-7, with 7 bases aligning to TRBD2. The germline V gene has CDR1 MNHNS and CDR2 SASEGT. J gave up 1 base and V 2 bases, and 11 bases lay outside the gene matches. The CDR3 is 17 amino acids. In nucleotides, the CDR3 is TGTGCCAGCAGTGAATGGGAACTAGCGAACATTTCCTACGAGCAGTACTTC. This translates into CASSEWELANISYEQYF.

J is TRBJ1-5 and V is TRBV28, with 9 bases identical to TRBD1. The CDR3 covers 13 residues. Germline assignment: CDR1 MDHEN and CDR2 SYDVKM. Trimming at V came to 6 bases and at J to 6 bases, leaving 3 bases not matched to a gene. CDR3 nucleotide sequence: TGTGCCAGCAGCCGGACAGGGGCTCAGCCCCAGCATTTT. Amino acids: CASSRTGAQPQHF.

The CDR3 DNA reads as TGTGCCAGCAGCCATCCCCAGGGGCCTCTGTACTTC. It specifies CASSHPQGPLYF. The chain is built from TRBV4-2 and TRBJ2-7; perhaps TRBD1 as D (6 bases). Germline values: CDR1 LGHNA, CDR2 YNFKEQ. V lost 3 bases and J 12 bases, leaving 15 bases between the germline ends. The CDR3 extends over 12 amino acids.

The table lists this clone with a count of one. The V and J genes are TRBV7-2 and TRBJ2-1; 8 bases align to TRBD2. The CDR3 has 16 amino acids. CDR1 and CDR2 from the germline V gene are SGHTA and FQGNSA. The junction had 9 bases not matched to a gene; V was cut back by 2 bases and J by 6 bases. This CDR3 reads CASSLSGGLAGNEQFF. CDR3 DNA sequence: TGTGCCAGCAGCTTATCGGGCGGACTAGCAGGCAATGAGCAGTTCTTC. The full variable domain, with the rest looked up from reference TRBV7-2 and TRBJ2-1, is GAGVSQSPSNKVTEKGKDVELRCDPISGHTALYWYRQSLGQGLEFLIYFQGNSAPDKSGLPSDRFSAERTGGSVSTLTIQRTQQEDSAVYLCASSLSGGLAGNEQFFGPGTRLTVL.

This rearrangement joins TRBV5-1 to TRBJ1-4; 7 bases map to TRBD1. This CDR3 region has 12 residues. Per germline, CDR1 SGHRS and CDR2 YFSETQ. Germline trimming cut 7 bases from V and 8 bases from J; bases unmatched to any gene: 5. As DNA, the CDR3 is TGCGCCAGCGGACAGGAGGGCGAAAAACTGTTTTTT. Translation gives CASGQEGEKLFF. Full variable domain (remainder filled in from reference TRBV5-1 and TRBJ1-4): KAGVTQTPRYLIKTRGQQVTLSCSPISGHRSVSWYQQTPGQGLQFLFEYFSETQRNKGNFPGRFSGRQFSNSRSEMNVSTLELGDSALYLCASGQEGEKLFFGSGTQLSVL.

Remarks on this clone: The same CDR3 also results from other DNA sequences found in this sample. This chain uses TRBV28 with TRBJ1-4, with D hard to call. Looked up from germline, CDR1 is MDHEN and CDR2 is SYDVKM. V shed 2 bases and J shed 5 bases, with 0 bases lying between them. This CDR3 is 11 amino acids long. The CDR3 sequence: CASSLNEKLFF. DNA of the CDR3: TGTGCCAGCAGTTTAAATGAAAAACTGTTTTTT.

With regard to this clone: The identical CDR3 is also encoded by other nucleotide sequences in the sample. The chain recombines TRBV30 with TRBJ1-2, with D uncertain. V lost 0 bases and J lost 2, with 7 bases in between. CDR1 and CDR2 from the germline V gene are GTSNPN and SVGIG (reference sequence). CDR3 size: 13 residues. The CDR3 here is CAWSVSGNYGYTF. The CDR3 DNA reads TGTGCCTGGAGTGTTTCGGGGAACTATGGCTACACCTTC. The whole variable domain, remainder taken from reference TRBV30 and TRBJ1-2, is SQTIHQWPATLVQPVGSPLSLECTVEGTSNPNLYWYRQAAGRGLQLLFYSVGIGQISSEVPQNLSASRPQDRQFILSSKKLLLSDSGFYLCAWSVSGNYGYTFGSGTRLTVV.